This T cell receptor beta chain originates from a study of CD8+ T cells in alopecia areata. Study-wide background: Among treated patients, oral tofacitinib was administered at 5 to 10 mg twice daily.

Specified treatment: oral pan-JAK inhibitor, 5-10 mg twice daily. Extracted RNA was reverse transcribed into cDNA, the sequencing template. TCRdb keeps only in-frame clones here, not all; method: immunoSEQ multiplex PCR. The table includes roughly 190,000 clones, 60% detected once. This TCR derives from a human donor with alopecia areata. This sample comprised CD4+ T cells sorted from blood, obtained at week 24, from a patient treated with tofacitinib.

Here the CDR3 reads CSVHPLQMGTEAFF. The CDR3 DNA is TGCAGCGTTCACCCCCTCCAAATGGGGACTGAAGCTTTCTTT. This chain uses TRBV29-1 with TRBJ1-1; D uncertain. Germline V CDR1 and CDR2: SQVTM, ANQGSEA. The CDR3 consists of 14 residues. V lost 5 bases, J lost 5 bases, and 18 bases lay in between. Full variable domain (rest looked up from reference TRBV29-1 and TRBJ1-1): SAVISQKPSRDICQRGTSLTIQCQVDSQVTMMFWYRQQPGQSLTLIATANQGSEATYESGFVIDKFPISRPNLTFSTLTVSNMSPEDSSIYLCSVHPLQMGTEAFFGQGTRLTVV.